Below are 32 T cell receptor beta chains sequenced from a single sample in a study of cytomegalovirus exposure and HLA in healthy donors. The primer mix had 60 Vbeta and 13 Jbeta primers. Measured with immunoSEQ multiplex PCR; TCRdb has only the in-frame clones, and not every one. The sample yields around 190,000 clones, roughly 80% seen once. Sequencing was carried out using PBMCs. The source is a woman in her 50s in good health and CMV-seronegative.

The chain combines TRBV27 with TRBJ2-7, with 11 bases lining up with TRBD1. Germline CDR1 and CDR2: MNHEY and SMNVEV (reference sequence). The CDR3 totals 15 residues. V gave up 4 bases and J gave up 3 bases; unmatched junction bases: 5. CDR3 protein: CASSSPGQGDYEQYF. As DNA, the CDR3 is TGTGCCAGCAGTTCGCCGGGACAGGGGGACTACGAGCAGTACTTC.

The rearrangement uses TRBV10-3 and TRBJ2-1; 7 bases fit TRBD1. The V segment lost 10 bases and the J segment 0 bases; nucleotides outside the gene matches: 6. The CDR3 runs to 14 residues. Germline lookup yields CDR1 ENHRY and CDR2 SYGVKD. CDR3 in amino acids: CATSGQNSYNEQFF. The CDR3 nucleotides are TGTGCCACTTCGGGACAGAACTCCTACAATGAGCAGTTCTTC.

The J gene is TRBJ2-5, the V gene TRBV7-8, with 11 bases identical to TRBD2. Germline values: CDR1 SGHVS, CDR2 FQNEAQ. J lost 5 bases, V lost 4 bases, and 6 bases had no gene match. The CDR3 has 15 residues. CDR3 nucleotide sequence: TGTGCCAGCAGCTCAGATAGCGGGAGGGTTGAGACCCAGTACTTC. Its translation: CASSSDSGRVETQYF.

Written as DNA, the CDR3 is TGCAGCGTTGAAGACCCGGGACAGGGGGCGGACAATGAGCAGTTCTTC. The encoded protein is CSVEDPGQGADNEQFF. This rearrangement joins TRBV29-1 to TRBJ2-1, with TRBD1 matching 12 bases. Germline CDR1 reads SQVTM; CDR2 reads ANQGSEA. The CDR3 is made up of 16 amino acids. The V segment lost 0 bases and the J segment 5 bases; nucleotides outside the gene matches: 5.

The chain recombines TRBV2 with TRBJ2-7; possible D gene TRBD2, 7 bases. The ends were cut back, 5 bases at V and 5 bases at J, with 19 bases in the middle. The CDR3 has 15 amino acids. Germline values: CDR1 SNHLY, CDR2 FYNNEI. The CDR3 spells CASSSSGHSGDEQYF. CDR3 nucleotide sequence: TGTGCCAGCAGTAGTAGCGGGCACTCAGGGGACGAGCAGTACTTC.

This clone was counted once. The chain uses TRBV19 and TRBJ1-5, with a possible D match to TRBD1 (6 bases). The CDR3 sequence is 15 residues long. The V end was cut by 5 bases, the J end by 3 bases, with 14 bases between. Germline V lookup: CDR1 LNHDA, CDR2 SQIVND (reference sequence). This chain's CDR3 is CASSFAGANNQPQHF. The CDR3 coding sequence is TGTGCCAGTAGTTTCGCGGGGGCAAACAATCAGCCCCAGCATTTT.

This clone was seen a few times. The CDR3 reads CASSLAGAYGELFF. The CDR3 region has the DNA TGTGCCAGCAGCTTAGCGGGAGCATACGGGGAGCTGTTTTTT. The rearrangement links TRBV11-2 to TRBJ2-2, with a weak D call TRBD2 (6 bases). From germline, CDR1 is SGHAT and CDR2 FQNNGV. CDR3 length equals 14 residues. Trimming shortened V by 1 base and J by 7 bases, and 10 bases separated the two germline ends.

V and J are TRBV28 and TRBJ1-2; TRBD1 matches 7 bases. Germline CDR1 is MDHEN and CDR2 is SYDVKM. This CDR3 region has 13 residues. The V segment lost 11 bases and the J segment 6 bases; nucleotides outside the gene matches: 12. The CDR3 DNA follows: TGTGCCGTGACCGCCAGGGGGTACGATGGCTACACCTTC. Amino acids: CAVTARGYDGYTF.

The chain couples TRBV10-3 to TRBJ2-5; TRBD2 matches 10 bases. The CDR3 sequence is 18 residues long. Trimming removed 4 bases from V and 4 bases from J; junction bases left unmatched: 15. Germline V gene data show CDR1 as ENHRY and CDR2 as SYGVKD. The DNA for the CDR3 is TGTGCCATCAGTGGGGTTGCGGAAGCGGGAGGGCCGTTAGAGACCCAGTACTTC. Its translation is CAISGVAEAGGPLETQYF.

The V gene is TRBV6-6, the J gene TRBJ2-3, with a tentative D call TRBD2 (6 bases). The CDR3 loop spans 15 amino acids. The germline CDR1 and CDR2 sequences are MNHNY and SVGAGI (reference sequence). V gave up 2 bases and J gave up 0 bases, with 9 bases separating them. As DNA, the CDR3 is TGTGCCAGCAGTTACGGGGGGAGGAGCACAGATACGCAGTATTTT. Translating it yields CASSYGGRSTDTQYF.

This clone was recorded a few times. This chain links TRBV5-1 with TRBJ2-5; TRBD2 matches at 8 bases. Germline V gene sequence: CDR1 SGHRS, CDR2 YFSETQ. Losses at the gene ends were 0 bases for V and 5 bases for J; bases not matched to a gene: 3. This CDR3 has 14 residues. The CDR3 is CASSLGLAQETQYF. In DNA, the CDR3 is TGCGCCAGCAGCTTGGGACTAGCGCAGGAGACCCAGTACTTC. Full variable domain (rest looked up from reference TRBV5-1 and TRBJ2-5): KAGVTQTPRYLIKTRGQQVTLSCSPISGHRSVSWYQQTPGQGLQFLFEYFSETQRNKGNFPGRFSGRQFSNSRSEMNVSTLELGDSALYLCASSLGLAQETQYFGPGTRLLVL.

The chain couples TRBV27 to TRBJ2-2, with 8 bases matching TRBD2. The CDR3 length is 15 residues. With 5 bases clipped from V and 8 bases from J, the junction kept 10 bases outside the gene matches. The germline gives CDR1 MNHEY, CDR2 SMNVEV (reference sequence). Here the CDR3 reads CASSAPGLESGELFF. In nucleotides, the CDR3 is TGTGCCAGCAGTGCTCCGGGACTAGAATCTGGGGAGCTGTTTTTT.

The V gene is TRBV28, the J gene TRBJ2-5, with D possibly matching TRBD2 (7 bases). This CDR3 has 16 amino acids. V dropped 1 base and J dropped 1 base, with 13 bases sitting between them. Germline assignment: CDR1 MDHEN and CDR2 SYDVKM. CDR3 bases: TGTGCCAGCAGTTTATCCGGGGGGCCGTTCCAAGAGACCCAGTACTTC. Translation: CASSLSGGPFQETQYF.

The chain joins TRBV9 to TRBJ2-2; D unclear. In germline, CDR1 is SGDLS, CDR2 YYNGEE. V was pared by 0 bases and J by 7 bases, with 13 bases between. This CDR3 comprises 15 residues. This chain's CDR3 is CASSVALAEFGELFF. As DNA, the CDR3 is TGTGCCAGCAGCGTAGCGCTGGCGGAATTCGGGGAGCTGTTTTTT.

This clone showed up just once. The chain employs TRBV30 and TRBJ2-2, with TRBD1 as a possible D gene (6 bases). CDR3 length equals 14 residues. V lost 3 bases and J lost 3, with 11 bases in between. The germline V gene encodes CDR1 GTSNPN and CDR2 SVGIG (reference sequence). CDR3: CAWRGGADTGELFF. The CDR3 nucleotides read TGTGCCTGGAGAGGGGGAGCCGACACCGGGGAGCTGTTTTTT.

The chain couples TRBV6-1 to TRBJ2-3; a weak D match, TRBD1 (6 bases). The J call may not be correct, given that the DNA end is closer to TRBJ1-5. There are 14 residues in the CDR3. The V gene's germline CDR1 is MNHNS and CDR2 SASEGT. The CDR3 sequence is CASSSRGGTDTQHF. The DNA of the CDR3 is TGTGCCAGCAGTAGCCGTGGGGGCACAGATACGCAGCATTTT.

The chain is built from TRBV10-3 and TRBJ2-6; 7 bases line up with TRBD2. V shed 0 bases and J 1 base; nucleotides not matched to a gene: 3. This CDR3 comprises 17 residues. CDR1 and CDR2 (germline): ENHRY, SYGVKD. The CDR3: CAISESAGFSGANVLTF. DNA for the CDR3: TGTGCCATCAGTGAGTCAGCGGGGTTTTCTGGGGCCAACGTCCTGACTTTC.

The V and J genes are TRBV27 and TRBJ1-5; D gene uncertain. The CDR3 is 14 residues long. Trimming removed 2 bases from V and 9 bases from J, with 14 bases in between. Germline CDR1 reads MNHEY; CDR2 reads SMNVEV (reference sequence). This CDR3 reads CASSLSGSMTPQHF. The CDR3 DNA follows: TGTGCCAGCAGTTTAAGCGGCAGTATGACGCCCCAGCATTTT.

The chain recombines TRBV28 with TRBJ2-7; 10 bases align to TRBD1. Germline CDR1 and CDR2: MDHEN and SYDVKM. With V trimmed by 4 bases and J by 4 bases, 4 bases remained unmatched. The CDR3 is 14 residues long. The CDR3 region is CASSSWDRGYEQYF. The CDR3 DNA follows: TGTGCCAGCAGTTCCTGGGACAGGGGTTACGAGCAGTACTTC.

V usage is TRBV29-1 and J usage is TRBJ1-5; TRBD1 aligns across 8 bases. Trimming cost V 6 bases and J 4 bases; bases outside gene matches: 14. CDR3 length equals 16 residues. Germline CDR1 SQVTM, CDR2 ANQGSEA. The CDR3 nucleotides read TGCAGCGTGCGGATCGGACAGGGCACTAGTAATCAGCCCCAGCATTTT. This gives the protein CSVRIGQGTSNQPQHF.

The rearrangement links TRBV30 to TRBJ2-6; D gene uncertain. CDR3 length: 14 residues. The germline V gene has CDR1 GTSNPN and CDR2 SVGIG (reference sequence). Trimming removed 2 bases at V and 0 bases at J, with 5 bases between. The CDR3 protein is CAWSRLSGANVLTF. The CDR3 DNA reads TGTGCCTGGAGTCGACTCTCTGGGGCCAACGTCCTGACTTTC.

Concerning this clone: An end of the junction does not agree with germline; a read error may underlie this. This chain connects TRBV5-1 to TRBJ2-6; TRBD1 matches at 9 bases. The CDR3 length is 17 residues. CDR1 SGHRS and CDR2 YFSETQ come from the germline V gene. CDR3 loop: CASSFGTGSPGANGLTF. DNA of the CDR3: TGCGCCAGCAGCTTCGGGACAGGGTCCCCTGGGGCCAACGGCCTGACTTTC.

The CDR3 DNA reads TGTGCCATACCGGGACAGGGGAACTATGGCTACACCTTC. Its protein is CAIPGQGNYGYTF. The chain employs TRBV2 and TRBJ1-2; 10 nucleotides match TRBD1. Germline-derived CDR1 and CDR2 are SNHLY and FYNNEI. This CDR3 comprises 13 residues. V shed 10 bases and J 2 bases; nucleotides not matched to a gene: 4. The variable domain in full, with the rest retrieved from reference TRBV2 and TRBJ1-2, is EPEVTQTPSHQVTQMGQEVILRCVPISNHLYFYWYRQILGQKVEFLVSFYNNEISEKSEIFDDQFSVERPDGSNFTLKIRSTKLEDSAMYFCAIPGQGNYGYTFGSGTRLTVV.

The chain carries TRBV9 and TRBJ2-1; 9 nucleotides line up with TRBD2. The CDR3 loop spans 19 amino acids. V lost 7 bases, J lost 0 bases, and 17 bases stayed unmatched. Germline assignment: CDR1 SGDLS and CDR2 YYNGEE. CDR3 sequence: CASSRAGGSGLGSYNEQFF. CDR3 coding DNA: TGTGCCAGCTCACGAGCGGGAGGTTCGGGGTTAGGCTCCTACAATGAGCAGTTCTTC. The complete variable domain, with remaining parts taken from reference TRBV9 and TRBJ2-1, reads DSGVTQTPKHLITATGQRVTLRCSPRSGDLSVYWYQQSLDQGLQFLIQYYNGEERAKGNILERFSAQQFPDLHSELNLSSLELGDSALYFCASSRAGGSGLGSYNEQFFGPGTRLTVL.

J is TRBJ2-7 and V is TRBV10-2; 8 bases match TRBD1. V was pared by 6 bases and J by 0 bases, with 7 bases of the junction left unmatched. The CDR3 is 15 amino acids. Per the germline V gene, CDR1 is WSHSY and CDR2 is SAAADI. The CDR3 DNA follows: TGCGCCAGCAGGAAGGACAGGGCGAGCTCCTACGAGCAGTACTTC. It yields the protein CASRKDRASSYEQYF.

This clone was recorded only once. The CDR3 DNA follows: TGTGCCACCAGCAGAGTCTCGAGCTCCTACGAGCAGTACTTC. Protein: CATSRVSSSYEQYF. The chain joins TRBV15 to TRBJ2-7; unclear D gene. Trimming took off 1 base at V and 0 bases at J, with 7 bases between the two ends. Germline loops: CDR1 LNHNV, CDR2 YYDKDF (reference sequence). The CDR3 extends over 14 amino acids. Full variable domain (outside the CDR3, taken from reference TRBV15 and TRBJ2-7): DAMVIQNPRYQVTQFGKPVTLSCSQTLNHNVMYWYQQKSSQAPKLLFHYYDKDFNNEADTPDNFQSRRPNTSFCFLDIRSPGLGDTAMYLCATSRVSSSYEQYFGPGTRLTVT.

This chain joins TRBV28 and TRBJ2-3, with D tentatively TRBD2 (5 bases). The CDR3 has 12 amino acids. Germline assignment: CDR1 MDHEN and CDR2 SYDVKM. The V end lost 5 bases, the J end lost 9 bases, and 12 bases lay between the germline ends. In nucleotides, the CDR3 is TGTGCCAGCAGTCCCCCGGGGAGAACGCAGTATTTT. Translated: CASSPPGRTQYF.

The CDR3 protein is CASTRQGYTGELFF. As DNA, the CDR3 is TGTGCCAGCACTAGACAGGGGTACACCGGGGAGCTGTTTTTT. The V and J genes are TRBV2 and TRBJ2-2; 8 bases match TRBD1. V gave up 7 bases and J gave up 3 bases; unmatched junction bases: 4. Per the germline V gene, CDR1 is SNHLY and CDR2 is FYNNEI. CDR3 length: 14 amino acids.

This chain uses TRBV2 with TRBJ2-7, with 7 bases matching TRBD1. J gave up 3 bases and V 6 bases, and 2 bases lay outside the gene matches. The CDR3 loop spans 12 amino acids. The germline gives CDR1 SNHLY, CDR2 FYNNEI. CDR3 loop: CASRNRGYEQYF. Written as DNA, the CDR3 is TGTGCCAGCAGAAACAGGGGCTACGAGCAGTACTTC.

The genes are TRBV19 and TRBJ2-2, with D uncertain. CDR1 is LNHDA and CDR2 is SQIVND in the germline V gene (reference sequence). The CDR3 length is 13 residues. V lost 3 bases and J lost 5, with 7 bases in between. The CDR3, as DNA: TGTGCCAGTAGTATCTTTGTGACCGGGGAGCTGTTTTTT. This codes for CASSIFVTGELFF.

This chain connects TRBV6-5 to TRBJ2-7; 10 positions match TRBD2. The CDR3 totals 12 residues. Germline lookup yields CDR1 MNHEY and CDR2 SVGAGI. V trimming: 6 bases; J trimming: 11 bases; junction bases outside the gene matches: 7. CDR3 coding DNA: TGTGCCAGCAGGGGGCTAGCGGGGGCGGAGTACTTC. It specifies CASRGLAGAEYF.

The CDR3 is CASSLVTDTDTQYF. The CDR3 nucleotides read TGTGCCAGCAGCTTAGTAACAGACACAGATACGCAGTATTTT. The chain has TRBV11-2 and TRBJ2-3; D is unclear. Trimming removed 1 base from V and 2 bases from J, with 7 bases in between. The CDR3 length is 14 residues. The germline CDR1 and CDR2 sequences are SGHAT and FQNNGV.